Detailed here is one T cell receptor beta chain. Its antigen is undetermined. The CDR3 has 15 residues. V was cut by 0 bases and J by 8 bases, with 17 bases left in between. The germline CDR1 and CDR2 sequences are SGHNT and YYREEE (reference sequence). These data come from a study of CD8+ T cells in alopecia areata. General study results and limits: Scalp clonality and expanded CD8+ clones among the top 100 showed significant decreases with tofacitinib. Mice gave a clearer picture of TCR sharing than patients did, possibly for HLA-related reasons.

The treatment is: oral pan-JAK inhibitor, 5-10 mg twice daily. Following extraction, RNA underwent reverse transcription to cDNA, which served as the sequencing template. Clones were sequenced by immunoSEQ multiplex PCR, and TCRdb holds only the in-frame ones, with some missing. The data show more than 100,000 clones, with 53% seen just once and approximately 0.5% held by the top ten. The sample in question was CD4+ T cells sorted from blood, obtained at week 4, from a patient treated with tofacitinib. V usage is TRBV5-4 and J usage is TRBJ1-2; D gene uncertain. The source is a human donor with alopecia areata. DNA for the CDR3: TGTGCCAGCAGCTTGGGGTCCCCTGGGCAGCCAGGCTACACCTTC. Protein sequence: CASSLGSPGQPGYTF.